One TCR beta chain is described in this entry. The antigen remains unidentified. The time point: week 11, during vaccination. Doses comprised 300 ug of mutant IDH1 20-mer peptide each, plus topical imiquimod. This specimen belongs to a study of a mutant IDH1 vaccine in newly diagnosed glioma. The overall study: First vaccine doses came 4-6 weeks after radiotherapy alone, or with temozolomide cycles. There were approximately 62% males and around 40% females among treated patients, whose mean age was approximately 38 years. It was radiotherapy, temozolomide, or both that patients received previously, with most receiving both.

V was cut by 1 base and J by 3 bases, with 12 bases left in between. Germline V gene sequence: CDR1 SNHLY, CDR2 FYNNEI. There are 15 residues in the CDR3. Using immunoSEQ multiplex PCR, the repertoire was profiled, and TCRdb retains in-frame clones only, with some absent. The sample includes 50,000 to 75,000 clones, 80% of them seen just once. This TCR was recovered from a man aged 45-65 years with glioma. This chain uses TRBV2 with TRBJ1-1, with a tentative D call TRBD1 (6 bases). The material was PBMCs, obtained from a glioma patient whose treatment included an IDH1 peptide vaccine. In nucleotides, the CDR3 is TGTGCCAGCAGTGAAGGACGCAGGGGCTACACTGAAGCTTTCTTT. Translating gives CASSEGRRGYTEAFF.